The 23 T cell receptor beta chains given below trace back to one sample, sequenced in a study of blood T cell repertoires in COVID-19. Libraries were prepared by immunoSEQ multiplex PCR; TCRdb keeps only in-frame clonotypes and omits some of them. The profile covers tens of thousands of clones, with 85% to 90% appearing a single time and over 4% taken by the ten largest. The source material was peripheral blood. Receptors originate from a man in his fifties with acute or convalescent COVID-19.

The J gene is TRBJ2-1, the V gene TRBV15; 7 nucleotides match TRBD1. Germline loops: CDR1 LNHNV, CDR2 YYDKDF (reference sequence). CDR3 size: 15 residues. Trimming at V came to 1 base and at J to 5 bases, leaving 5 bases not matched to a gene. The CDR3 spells CATSRVDRADNEQFF. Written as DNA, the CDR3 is TGTGCCACCAGCAGAGTTGACAGGGCCGACAATGAGCAGTTCTTC.

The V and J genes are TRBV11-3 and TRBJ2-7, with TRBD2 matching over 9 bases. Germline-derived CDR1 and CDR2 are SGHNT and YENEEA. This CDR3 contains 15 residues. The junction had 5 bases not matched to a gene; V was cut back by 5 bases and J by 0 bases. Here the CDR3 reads CASSGGGENSYEQYF. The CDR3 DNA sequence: TGTGCCAGCAGCGGCGGGGGGGAGAACTCCTACGAGCAGTACTTC.

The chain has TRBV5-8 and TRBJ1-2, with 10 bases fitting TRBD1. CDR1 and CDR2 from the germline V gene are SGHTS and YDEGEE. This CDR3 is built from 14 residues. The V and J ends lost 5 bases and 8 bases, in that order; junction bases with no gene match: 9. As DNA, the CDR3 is TGTGCCAGCAGACGCTACGGACAGGGGGGAGGCTACACCTTC. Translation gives CASRRYGQGGGYTF.

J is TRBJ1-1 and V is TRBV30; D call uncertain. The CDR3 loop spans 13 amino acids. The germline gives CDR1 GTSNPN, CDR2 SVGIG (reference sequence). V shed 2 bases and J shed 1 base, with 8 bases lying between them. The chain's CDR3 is CAWSRGRNTEAFF. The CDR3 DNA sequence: TGTGCCTGGAGTAGAGGCAGGAACACTGAAGCTTTCTTT.

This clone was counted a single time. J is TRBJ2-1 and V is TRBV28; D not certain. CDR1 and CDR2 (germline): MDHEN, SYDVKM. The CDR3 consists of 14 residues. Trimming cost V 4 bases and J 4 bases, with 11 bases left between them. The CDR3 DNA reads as TGTGCCAGCAGTTCCCCCCTGCAGTACAATGAGCAGTTCTTC. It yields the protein CASSSPLQYNEQFF.

The CDR3: CASSQAYRGGGNTIYF. DNA for the CDR3: TGTGCCAGCAGCCAGGCCTACAGGGGAGGAGGAAACACCATATATTTT. The rearrangement uses TRBV3-1 (or the pseudogene TRBV3-2) and TRBJ1-3; 7 bases fit TRBD1. J was trimmed by 4 bases and V by 3 bases; bases with no gene match: 9. CDR1 is LGHDT and CDR2 is YNNKEL in the germline V gene (reference sequence). There are 16 residues in the CDR3.

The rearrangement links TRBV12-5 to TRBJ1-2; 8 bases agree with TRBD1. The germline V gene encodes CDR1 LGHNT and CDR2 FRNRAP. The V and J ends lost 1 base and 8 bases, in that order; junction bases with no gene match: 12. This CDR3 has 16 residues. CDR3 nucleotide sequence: TGTGCTAGTGGTTTGGGGACAGGGTATGACCTTGGCGGCTACACCTTC. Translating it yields CASGLGTGYDLGGYTF.

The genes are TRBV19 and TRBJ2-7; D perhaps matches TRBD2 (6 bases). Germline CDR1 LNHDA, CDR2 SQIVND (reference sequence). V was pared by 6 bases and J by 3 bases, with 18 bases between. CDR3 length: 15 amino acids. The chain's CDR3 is CASSLTSNKGYEQYF. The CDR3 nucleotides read TGTGCCAGTAGCCTCACTAGCAATAAGGGCTACGAGCAGTACTTC.

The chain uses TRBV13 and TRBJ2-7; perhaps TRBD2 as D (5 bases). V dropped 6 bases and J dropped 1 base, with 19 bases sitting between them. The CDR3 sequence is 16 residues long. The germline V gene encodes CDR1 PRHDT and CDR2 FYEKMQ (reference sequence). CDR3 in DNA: TGTGCCAGCAGTTCGGGGAACATAGGGCCTTCCTACGAGCAGTACTTC. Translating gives CASSSGNIGPSYEQYF.

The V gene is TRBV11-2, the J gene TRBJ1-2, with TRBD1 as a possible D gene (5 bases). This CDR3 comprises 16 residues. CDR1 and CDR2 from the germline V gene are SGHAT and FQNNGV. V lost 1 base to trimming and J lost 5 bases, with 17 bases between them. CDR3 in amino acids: CASSLGGLGPWYGYTF. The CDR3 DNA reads TGTGCCAGCAGCTTAGGTGGTCTGGGGCCATGGTATGGCTACACCTTC.

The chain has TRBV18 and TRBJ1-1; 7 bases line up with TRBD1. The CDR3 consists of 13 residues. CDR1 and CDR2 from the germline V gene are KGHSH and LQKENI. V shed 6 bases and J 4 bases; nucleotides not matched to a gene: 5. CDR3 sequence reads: CASSQGGRTEAFF. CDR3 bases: TGTGCCAGCTCGCAGGGGGGTCGCACTGAAGCTTTCTTT. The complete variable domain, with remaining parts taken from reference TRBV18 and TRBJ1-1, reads NAGVMQNPRHLVRRRGQEARLRCSPMKGHSHVYWYRQLPEEGLKFMVYLQKENIIDESGMPKERFSAEFPKEGPSILRIQQVVRGDSAAYFCASSQGGRTEAFFGQGTRLTVV.

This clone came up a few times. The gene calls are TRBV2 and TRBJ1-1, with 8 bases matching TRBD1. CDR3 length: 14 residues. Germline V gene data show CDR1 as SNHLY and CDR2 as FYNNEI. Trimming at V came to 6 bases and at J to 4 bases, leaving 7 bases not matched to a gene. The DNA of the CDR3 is TGTGCCAGCAGGGTGACAGGGGAGGGCACTGAAGCTTTCTTT. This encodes CASRVTGEGTEAFF.

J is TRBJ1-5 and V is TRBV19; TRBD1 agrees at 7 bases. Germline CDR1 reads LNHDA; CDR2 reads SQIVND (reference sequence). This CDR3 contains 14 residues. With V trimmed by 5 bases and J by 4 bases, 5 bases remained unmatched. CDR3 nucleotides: TGTGCCAGTAGTGAGGGACAGCTAAATCAGCCCCAGCATTTT. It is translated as CASSEGQLNQPQHF.

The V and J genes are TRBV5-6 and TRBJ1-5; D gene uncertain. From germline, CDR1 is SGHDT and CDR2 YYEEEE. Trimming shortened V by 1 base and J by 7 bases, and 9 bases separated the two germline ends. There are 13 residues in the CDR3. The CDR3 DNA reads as TGTGCCAGCAGCTTGAACCTGCGCCAGCCCCAGCATTTT. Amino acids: CASSLNLRQPQHF.

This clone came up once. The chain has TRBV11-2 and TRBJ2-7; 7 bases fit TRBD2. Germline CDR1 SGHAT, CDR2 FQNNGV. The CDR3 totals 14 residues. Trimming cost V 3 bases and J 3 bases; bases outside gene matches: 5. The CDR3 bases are TGTGCCAGCAGCTTCGGACTAGGGTTCTACGAGCAGTACTTC. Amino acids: CASSFGLGFYEQYF.

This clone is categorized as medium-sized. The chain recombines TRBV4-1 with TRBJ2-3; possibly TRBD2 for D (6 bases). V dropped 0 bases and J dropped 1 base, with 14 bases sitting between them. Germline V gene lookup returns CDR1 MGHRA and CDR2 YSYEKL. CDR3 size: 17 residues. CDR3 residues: CASSQDPRGTGTDTQYF. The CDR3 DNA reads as TGCGCCAGCAGCCAAGATCCCCGGGGGACGGGCACAGATACGCAGTATTTT.

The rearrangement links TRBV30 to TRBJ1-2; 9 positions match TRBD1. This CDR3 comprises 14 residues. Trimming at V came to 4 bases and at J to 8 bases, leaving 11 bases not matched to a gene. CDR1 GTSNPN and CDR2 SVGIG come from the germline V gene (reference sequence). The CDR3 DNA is TGTGCCTGGAATACGTGGACAGGGGTAGGAGGCTACACCTTC. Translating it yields CAWNTWTGVGGYTF.

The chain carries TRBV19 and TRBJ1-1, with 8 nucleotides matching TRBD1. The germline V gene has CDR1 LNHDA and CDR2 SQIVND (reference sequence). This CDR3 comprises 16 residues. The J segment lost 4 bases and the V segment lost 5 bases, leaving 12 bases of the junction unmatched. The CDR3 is CASSSNTGGWFTEAFF. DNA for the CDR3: TGTGCCAGTAGTTCTAATACAGGGGGATGGTTCACTGAAGCTTTCTTT. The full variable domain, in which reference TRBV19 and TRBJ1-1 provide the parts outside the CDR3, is DGGITQSPKYLFRKEGQNVTLSCEQNLNHDAMYWYRQDPGQGLRLIYYSQIVNDFQKGDIAEGYSVSREKKESFPLTVTSAQKNPTAFYLCASSSNTGGWFTEAFFGQGTRLTVV.

DNA of the CDR3: TGTGCCAGCAGCCCCCGGGCAGGGCATGGCTACACCTTC. Its protein product is CASSPRAGHGYTF. The rearrangement links TRBV12-3 or TRBV12-4 to TRBJ1-2, with D perhaps TRBD1 (5 bases). V was pared by 6 bases and J by 6 bases, with 14 bases between. CDR3 length: 13 amino acids.

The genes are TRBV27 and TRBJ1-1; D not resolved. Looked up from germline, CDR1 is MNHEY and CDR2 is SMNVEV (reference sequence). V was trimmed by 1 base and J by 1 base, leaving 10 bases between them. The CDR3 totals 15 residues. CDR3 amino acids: CASSLYQPGNTEAFF. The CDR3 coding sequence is TGTGCCAGCAGTTTATATCAACCGGGGAACACTGAAGCTTTCTTT.

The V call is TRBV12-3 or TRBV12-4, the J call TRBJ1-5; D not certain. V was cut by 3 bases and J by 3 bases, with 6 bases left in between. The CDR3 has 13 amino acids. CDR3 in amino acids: CASSLADNQPQHF. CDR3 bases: TGTGCCAGCAGTTTGGCGGACAATCAGCCCCAGCATTTT.

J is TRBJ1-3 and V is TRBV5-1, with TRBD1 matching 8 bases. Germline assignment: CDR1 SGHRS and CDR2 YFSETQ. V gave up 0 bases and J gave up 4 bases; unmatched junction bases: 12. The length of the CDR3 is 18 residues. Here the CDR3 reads CASSLDLGTGLAGNTIYF. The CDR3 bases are TGCGCCAGCAGCTTGGATTTGGGGACAGGCTTGGCCGGAAACACCATATATTTT.

CDR3 sequence: CAWREGYSNQPQHF. CDR3 nucleotides: TGTGCCTGGAGGGAGGGGTATAGCAATCAGCCCCAGCATTTT. The V gene is TRBV30, the J gene TRBJ1-5, with D maybe TRBD1 (5 bases). The CDR3 spans 14 residues. Germline V gene lookup returns CDR1 GTSNPN and CDR2 SVGIG (reference sequence). V lost 3 bases and J lost 0, with 9 bases in between.